Sequencing of this T cell receptor beta chain was carried out in a study of T cell changes during pregnancy in multiple sclerosis (dated 2019 in TCRdb). Context from the whole study: Changes in the T cell repertoire over the course of pregnancy were examined in this study in women with multiple sclerosis.

The germline V gene (reference sequence) sets CDR1 to MNHEY and CDR2 to SMNVEV. V trim: 5 bases; J trim: 2 bases; unmatched bases: 9. The CDR3 numbers 17 residues from cysteine through phenylalanine. CDR3 DNA is the only sequence kept; it has 51 bases, read in frame from the first base. Comment on this clone: This clone's antigen is unknown. Per-base qualities were not stored, and no clone one base away is much larger.

The method behind the library was the immunoSEQ multiplex PCR assay. The table comes from immuneACCESS by way of TCRdb, which keeps in-frame sequences with V and J called. Part of the clones is missing from these tables; in studies checked, under half for an unresolved V gene and the rest for unknown reasons. For this sample the table gives about 26,000 clones, of which roughly 87% were detected only once. The top ten constitute about 15% of the sample. This clonotype was obtained from a female donor with multiple sclerosis, enrolled in a pregnancy study. This material consisted of CD8+ T cells from peripheral blood mononuclear cells, taken in the second trimester of pregnancy. The rearrangement combines TRBV27 with TRBJ2-3; 11 bases in between match TRBD2. CDR3 reads: CASSLDPLAGVTDTQYF. The nucleotides are TGTGCCAGCAGTCTAGATCCACTAGCGGGAGTCACAGATACGCAGTATTTT.